This TCR beta chain derives from a study of breast tumors, draining lymph nodes, adjacent tissues. At least ten counts were recorded for this clonotype. Its antigen is as yet unknown. Findings and caveats of the study: Data only fit, rather than demonstrated, lymph node origin of most tumor T cells.

Germline CDR1 reads LGHDT; CDR2 reads YNNKEL (reference sequence). The germline V and J ends were trimmed by 4 bases and 3 bases, with 12 bases remaining between them. The CDR3 length is 14 residues. TCRdb re-analysed the multiplex PCR reads in MiXCR, keeping a single row per CDR3 protein. The repertoire consists of some 120,000 distinct CDR3 sequences, with less than 20% occurring once and the leading ten covering roughly 3.5%. Samples came from axillary lymph nodes draining the breast cancer. The sample consisted of axillary lymph node tissue. The clonotype was recovered from a female donor with breast cancer. Some clones in this sample may be carry-over from other donors' samples. The rearrangement links TRBV3-1 to TRBJ2-5; maybe TRBD1 (7 bases). CDR3 sequence: CASSRGTVEETQYF. CDR3 nucleotide sequence: TGTGCCAGCAGCCGCGGGACAGTAGAAGAGACCCAGTACTTC.